Listed below are T cell receptor beta chains from one sample, sequenced in a study of immune evolution from preneoplasia to lung adenocarcinoma. Assay: immunoSEQ multiplex PCR; the TCRdb copy retains only in-frame clones and omits some. The sample holds over 6,000 clones, about three quarters seen once. Material for sequencing was FFPE minimally invasive lung adenocarcinoma tissue. Source of these receptors: a person aged 55-80 years with lung adenocarcinoma. CDR3s include the opening cysteine and the closing phenylalanine or tryptophan. The order of the fields is D gene, V gene, J gene, clone size, CDR3 DNA, CDR3 protein. A D gene is named only where the DNA matches it firmly. A clone size is listed for some rows: how often the clone was seen (once, few, many), or a class if it is expanded.

TRBD1	TRBV5-1	TRBJ2-3	few	TGCGCCAGCAGCTTGGCCCTTTCGGGGACAGGGGCAGATACGCAGTATTTT	CASSLALSGTGADTQYF
.	TRBV27	TRBJ1-1	.	TGTGCCAGCCGACAAGGCACTGAAGCTTTCTTT	CASRQGTEAFF
TRBD2	TRBV6-5	TRBJ2-2	.	TGTGCCAGCAAGTTCTCCTGGGGGGGCACCGGGGAGCTGTTTTTT	CASKFSWGGTGELFF
.	TRBV6-4	TRBJ2-3	.	TGTGCCAGCAGTGTTGTGTCGAACACAGATACGCAGTATTTT	CASSVVSNTDTQYF
.	TRBV6-5	TRBJ1-1	.	TGTGCCAGCAGTTCGCGACACTCGGGCACTGAAGCTTTCTTT	CASSSRHSGTEAFF
TRBD1	TRBV6-1	TRBJ1-4	.	TGTGCCAGCAGTGATGGACAGGGGTCTAATGAAAAACTGTTTTTT	CASSDGQGSNEKLFF
TRBD1	TRBV29-1	TRBJ2-7	once	TGCAGCGTGCAATTAGGACAGGCGGCCTACGAGCAGTACTTC	CSVQLGQAAYEQYF
TRBD2	TRBV5-4	TRBJ2-7	large	TGTGCCAGCAGCTTAGAGGGAGGGACCTACGAGCAGTACTTC	CASSLEGGTYEQYF
.	TRBV19	TRBJ1-1	.	TGTGCCAGTAGAAGGGGGGTCTTGGACACTGAAGCTTTCTTT	CASRRGVLDTEAFF
.	TRBV29-1	TRBJ1-4	.	TGCAGCGTAAGAGCAGGGGCGGAAAATGAAAAACTGTTTTTT	CSVRAGAENEKLFF
.	TRBV9	TRBJ2-7	.	TGTGCCAGCAGTCCGGGCTACGAGCAGTACTTC	CASSPGYEQYF
TRBD2	TRBV2	TRBJ2-5	.	TGTGCCAGCAGCGCCCCGGGACTAGCGGAAGAGACCCAGTACTTC	CASSAPGLAEETQYF
TRBD2	TRBV5-6	TRBJ2-1	.	TGTGCCAGCACCCAAACGCGGGAGAGGTACAATGAGCAGTTCTTC	CASTQTRERYNEQFF
TRBD1	TRBV19	TRBJ1-2	.	TGTGCCAGTAGTATATCAGGACAGGGGGCCTATGGCTACACCTTC	CASSISGQGAYGYTF
TRBD1	TRBV4-2	TRBJ1-3	.	TGTGCCAGCAGCCAAGGGACAGGGGCTTCTGGAAACACCATATATTTT	CASSQGTGASGNTIYF
.	TRBV6-5	TRBJ2-5	.	TGTGCCAGCAGTTACTCCCTGGGTGAGACCCAGTACTTC	CASSYSLGETQYF
.	TRBV2	TRBJ2-5	.	TGTGCCACCCTTAGGGGAGAGACCCAGTACTTC	CATLRGETQYF
.	TRBV6-5	TRBJ2-3	.	TGTGCCAGCAGACGTTACCCCAGCACAGATACGCAGTATTTT	CASRRYPSTDTQYF
TRBD1	TRBV28	TRBJ1-2	.	TGTGCCAGCAGTTTAATCGGACAGGGGTCCTTAGGGTATGGCTACACCTTC	CASSLIGQGSLGYGYTF
.	TRBV28	TRBJ2-7	.	TGTGCCAGCAGTTTAAGAGTGAGCTGGGACGAGCAGTACTTC	CASSLRVSWDEQYF
.	TRBV19	TRBJ2-2	.	TGTGCCAGTAGTCTACGCCCGCCCACAGGGCCGCTCGGACCCGGGGAGCTGTTTTTT	CASSLRPPTGPLGPGELFF
TRBD2	TRBV7-9	TRBJ2-1	.	TGTGCCAGCAGCTTCAACGGGGAGGGTGATGAGCAGTTCTTC	CASSFNGEGDEQFF
TRBD1	TRBV30	TRBJ1-5	.	TGTGCCTATGGTGAGGGGCAGGGGGTCAATCAGCCCCAGCATTTT	CAYGEGQGVNQPQHF
TRBD2	TRBV5-1	TRBJ2-3	.	TGCGCCAGCAGCTTGGCGGTAGCGGGAGAAGCAGATACGCAGTATTTT	CASSLAVAGEADTQYF
.	TRBV28	TRBJ1-5	few	TGTGCCAGCAGTAATGGGAGGGGTAGGCAGCCCCAGCATTTT	CASSNGRGRQPQHF
.	TRBV7-9	TRBJ2-4	.	TGTGCCAGCAGCGAAGACAGACTCGTACTTCCCTTC	CASSEDRLVLPF
.	TRBV27	TRBJ2-7	.	TGTGCCAGCAGATACACCAGCTCCTACGAGCAGTACTTC	CASRYTSSYEQYF
TRBD1	TRBV7-3	TRBJ1-1	.	TGTGCCAGCAGTAGAGGCGGGACAGGGAACACTGAAGCTTTCTTT	CASSRGGTGNTEAFF
.	TRBV27	TRBJ1-1	.	TGTGCCAGCAGGTCGGGGACTGAAGCTTTCTTT	CASRSGTEAFF
.	TRBV18	TRBJ2-7	.	TGTGCCAGCTCCCCCCGGAGCTTGGCAGGTCGGGAGCAGTACTTC	CASSPRSLAGREQYF
.	TRBV10-3	TRBJ1-5	medium-sized	TGTGCCATCAGTGGAATTAGGGTCAGCGGGGGTGATCAGCCCCAGCATTTT	CAISGIRVSGGDQPQHF
TRBD2	TRBV9	TRBJ2-3	.	TGTGCCAGCAGCGAGACTAGCGGAGAGAGCACAGATACGCAGTATTTT	CASSETSGESTDTQYF
.	TRBV27	TRBJ2-1	once	TGTGCCAGCAAAAGACCAGACCTCTCCTACAATGAGCAGTTCTTC	CASKRPDLSYNEQFF
TRBD1	TRBV28	TRBJ1-2	.	TGTGCCAGCAGTTTAAAAGGAAACAGGGGCTATGGCTACACCTTC	CASSLKGNRGYGYTF
.	TRBV27	TRBJ2-3	.	TGTGCCAGCAGTAAGGGACAAAGCACAGATACGCAGTATTTT	CASSKGQSTDTQYF
TRBD2	TRBV6-1	TRBJ2-1	.	TGTGCCAGCAGTGCCCTATCTAGCGGGAGTTTCTACAATGAGCAGTTCTTC	CASSALSSGSFYNEQFF
TRBD2	TRBV10-2	TRBJ2-3	few	TGCGCCAGCACCGGGGCTAGCGGACCCACAGATACGCAGTATTTT	CASTGASGPTDTQYF
.	TRBV6-5	TRBJ2-5	.	TGTGCCAGCGCCGGGACGCAAGAGACCCAGTACTTC	CASAGTQETQYF
TRBD1	TRBV6-5	TRBJ1-5	.	TGTGCCAGCAGATCAGGACAGGGGAACCAGCCCCAGCATTTT	CASRSGQGNQPQHF
TRBD1	TRBV4-1	TRBJ1-4	.	TGCGCCAGCAGCCGAGGGGATCGGGACAGGGCTGAAAAACTGTTTTTT	CASSRGDRDRAEKLFF
TRBD1	TRBV10-2	TRBJ2-3	few	TGCGCCAGCAGTGGAGGACAGGATAGCACAGATACGCAGTATTTT	CASSGGQDSTDTQYF
.	TRBV6-1	TRBJ1-4	.	TGTGCCAGCAGTGAAGCAGTGGGAAAGGGCCCTAATGAAAAACTGTTTTTT	CASSEAVGKGPNEKLFF
TRBD1	TRBV9	TRBJ2-7	.	TGTGCCAGCAGCGTAGGGGGACAGGGCTACGAGCAGTACTTC	CASSVGGQGYEQYF
.	TRBV9	TRBJ1-6	.	TGTGCCAGCAGCACAACAGGAGATAATTCACCCCTCCACTTT	CASSTTGDNSPLHF
TRBD1	TRBV12-5	TRBJ2-7	.	TGTGCTAGTGGTTTGGCCCCCTCCGGGACAGGGGTCTTGTACGAGCAGTACTTC	CASGLAPSGTGVLYEQYF
.	TRBV2	TRBJ1-1	few	TGTGCCAGCAGTGACGGTAGGGTGAACACTGAAGCTTTCTTT	CASSDGRVNTEAFF
TRBD2	TRBV29-1	TRBJ2-1	.	TGCAGCGTTGAAAAACCGGGACTAGCGGGAGTTAATGAGCAGTTCTTC	CSVEKPGLAGVNEQFF
.	TRBV7-9	TRBJ2-3	.	TGTGCCAGCCGGGCGGAGGCCGATACGCAGTATTTT	CASRAEADTQYF
.	TRBV19	TRBJ1-4	.	TGTGCCAGTAGTACTGCAACTAATGAAAAACTGTTTTTT	CASSTATNEKLFF